This TCR beta chain was sequenced in a study of T cells in Graves' hyperthyroidism and ophthalmopathy. In its sample, this clonotype was seen many times. Regions amplified from RNA transcripts were the TCR beta CDR3 regions. TCR CDR3 regions were first amplified by RT-PCR with HTBI primers. MiXCR, applied by TCRdb to the multiplex PCR reads, yields one record per CDR3 protein. The sample shows fewer than 250,000 distinct CDR3 sequences, about 24% of them seen only once. The V gene's germline CDR1 is DFQATT and CDR2 SNEGSKA (reference sequence). The CDR3 spans 16 residues. V shed 0 bases and J 2 bases; nucleotides not matched to a gene: 4.

The chain recombines TRBV20-1 with TRBJ2-7; 13 bases match TRBD2. The specimen was blood. The receptor was derived from a woman in her thirties or forties with Graves' ophthalmopathy. The chain's CDR3 is CSAREPTSGRAYEQYF. The CDR3 DNA follows: TGCAGTGCTAGAGAACCCACTAGCGGGAGGGCCTACGAGCAGTACTTC.